The 20 T cell receptor beta chains below all came from one sample that was sequenced in a study of shared clonotypes between healthy human individuals. The data were produced by immunoSEQ multiplex PCR, yet TCRdb's version contains in-frame clones alone and is incomplete. The sample holds 850,000 to 1,200,000 clones, 65% to 80% seen once. Sequencing was done on a sample of memory CD4+ T cells sorted from blood. Subset denoted: CD45RA-negative fraction. The receptors derive from a man aged 18 to 29 in good health.

The chain employs TRBV10-3 and TRBJ1-2; 8 nucleotides agree with TRBD1. Germline V gene lookup returns CDR1 ENHRY and CDR2 SYGVKD. The V gene end was trimmed by 6 bases and the J gene end by 8 bases; junction bases not matched to a gene: 5. The CDR3 runs to 12 residues. CDR3 nucleotide sequence: TGTGCCATCAGCAACACAGGGGGAGGCTACACCTTC. Amino acids: CAISNTGGGYTF.

This chain uses TRBV27 with TRBJ2-5, with D hard to call. CDR3 length: 14 amino acids. Germline CDR1 reads MNHEY; CDR2 reads SMNVEV (reference sequence). V was cut by 5 bases and J by 0 bases, with 10 bases left in between. CDR3 in amino acids: CASSPKWYQETQYF. CDR3 coding DNA: TGTGCCAGCAGTCCTAAGTGGTACCAAGAGACCCAGTACTTC.

V and J are TRBV18 and TRBJ2-5; 8 bases match TRBD1. Trimming at V came to 3 bases and at J to 5 bases, leaving 2 bases not matched to a gene. The CDR3 loop spans 13 amino acids. Germline loops: CDR1 KGHSH, CDR2 LQKENI. The CDR3, as DNA: TGTGCCAGCTCACCGAGGGACAGGGAGACCCAGTACTTC. Translation: CASSPRDRETQYF.

The chain combines TRBV4-2 with TRBJ1-3; D is undetermined. V was shortened by 4 bases and J by 0 bases, with 22 bases between the two germline ends. Looked up from germline, CDR1 is LGHNA and CDR2 is YNFKEQ. This CDR3 has 19 amino acids. This chain's CDR3 is CASSRSLAQDGSSGNTIYF. CDR3 DNA sequence: TGTGCCAGCAGCCGCTCGCTGGCCCAGGACGGGAGCTCTGGAAACACCATATATTTT.

The V call is TRBV7-2, the J call TRBJ1-6, with TRBD1 matching 9 bases. V was clipped by 8 bases and J by 10 bases; unmatched bases: 9. Germline values: CDR1 SGHTA, CDR2 FQGNSA. The CDR3 sequence is 14 residues long. The CDR3 DNA follows: TGTGCCAGCCGTGCACAGGGGGCCACCTCACCCCTCCACTTT. It yields the protein CASRAQGATSPLHF.

The rearrangement uses TRBV7-2 and TRBJ1-4; possibly TRBD1 for D (5 bases). The germline CDR1 and CDR2 sequences are SGHTA and FQGNSA. The CDR3 contains 13 residues. Trimming shortened V by 7 bases and J by 5 bases, and 11 bases separated the two germline ends. CDR3 DNA: TGTGCCAGCACCACAGGACTGAATGAAAAACTGTTTTTT. Residues: CASTTGLNEKLFF.

The J gene is TRBJ2-7, the V gene TRBV19, with 7 bases fitting TRBD1. V trimming: 4 bases; J trimming: 3 bases; junction bases outside the gene matches: 6. Germline loops: CDR1 LNHDA, CDR2 SQIVND (reference sequence). The CDR3 runs to 14 residues. Here the CDR3 reads CASSKRDRDYEQYF. In DNA, the CDR3 is TGTGCCAGTAGTAAACGGGACAGAGACTACGAGCAGTACTTC.

This chain links TRBV11-3 with TRBJ2-2; D unclear. The germline V gene encodes CDR1 SGHNT and CDR2 YENEEA. V was shortened by 0 bases and J by 7 bases, with 6 bases between the two germline ends. This CDR3 contains 13 residues. Here the CDR3 DNA reads TGTGCCAGCAGCTTAGATCGAGGCGGGGAGCTGTTTTTT. It yields the protein CASSLDRGGELFF.

V and J are TRBV5-6 and TRBJ1-6, with 9 bases lining up with TRBD1. The germline V gene has CDR1 SGHDT and CDR2 YYEEEE. J was trimmed by 9 bases and V by 0 bases; bases with no gene match: 4. There are 15 residues in the CDR3. For the CDR3, the DNA is TGTGCCAGCAGCTTGGGGGACAGGGATGCTTCACCCCTCCACTTT. This gives the protein CASSLGDRDASPLHF.

V usage is TRBV6-1 and J usage is TRBJ1-6; possible D gene TRBD1, 6 bases. The germline CDR1 and CDR2 sequences are MNHNS and SASEGT. Trimming stripped 1 base from V and 10 bases from J, with 11 bases between. This CDR3 is built from 14 residues. CDR3 loop: CASSEGGAWSPLHF. As DNA, the CDR3 is TGTGCCAGCAGTGAAGGGGGGGCCTGGTCACCCCTCCACTTT.

In the case of this clone: This specimen includes other DNA sequences encoding the same CDR3. The rearrangement joins TRBV28 to TRBJ1-4, with 8 positions matching TRBD1. V lost 6 bases to trimming and J lost 8 bases; unmatched junction nucleotides: 8. This CDR3 is built from 14 residues. The V gene's germline CDR1 is MDHEN and CDR2 SYDVKM. CDR3 residues: CASSPDRVNEKLFF. The CDR3, as DNA: TGTGCCAGCAGCCCGGACAGGGTGAACGAAAAACTGTTTTTT.

This sequence joins TRBV5-1 and TRBJ2-7; unclear D gene. The CDR3 spans 14 residues. V was cut by 7 bases and J by 3 bases, with 17 bases left in between. The germline CDR1 and CDR2 sequences are SGHRS and YFSETQ. CDR3: CASRMDPSLYEQYF. DNA for the CDR3: TGCGCCAGCCGGATGGACCCTTCACTCTACGAGCAGTACTTC.

The chain links TRBV4-1 to TRBJ2-2, with D maybe TRBD2 (6 bases). CDR1 and CDR2 from the germline V gene are MGHRA and YSYEKL. The CDR3 covers 16 residues. V was trimmed by 0 bases and J by 2 bases, leaving 10 bases between them. This CDR3 reads CASSQEGTVNTGELFF. In DNA, the CDR3 is TGCGCCAGCAGCCAAGAAGGGACTGTTAACACCGGGGAGCTGTTTTTT.

The V call is TRBV19, the J call TRBJ2-2; perhaps TRBD1 as D (6 bases). The V end lost 5 bases, the J end lost 8 bases, and 12 bases lay between the germline ends. CDR3 length: 13 amino acids. The germline gives CDR1 LNHDA, CDR2 SQIVND (reference sequence). Written as DNA, the CDR3 is TGTGCCAGTAGTCCCCAGGGGTTTGGGGAGCTGTTTTTT. Its protein is CASSPQGFGELFF.

The chain is built from TRBV28 and TRBJ2-7; no definite D call. Germline V CDR1 and CDR2: MDHEN, SYDVKM. The CDR3 covers 13 residues. V lost 3 bases and J lost 2, with 8 bases in between. CDR3 bases: TGTGCCAGCAGTTTCGAGAACCCCTACGAGCAGTACTTC. As protein: CASSFENPYEQYF.

The chain combines TRBV6-1 with TRBJ2-3; D tentatively reads TRBD1 or TRBD2 (5 bases each). The CDR3 has 16 residues. V was pared by 2 bases and J by 0 bases, with 12 bases between. Germline lookup yields CDR1 MNHNS and CDR2 SASEGT. In nucleotides, the CDR3 is TGTGCCAGCAGTGAACAGTTGGGGGAGAGCACAGATACGCAGTATTTT. It encodes CASSEQLGESTDTQYF.

This clone has just a few counts. The gene calls are TRBV5-5 and TRBJ1-5; TRBD1 agrees at 7 bases. The CDR3 has 15 amino acids. V gave up 3 bases and J gave up 4 bases; unmatched junction bases: 7. Germline CDR1 SGHKS, CDR2 YYEKEE (reference sequence). CDR3 protein: CASSSGTEPNQPQHF. CDR3 bases: TGTGCCAGCAGCTCCGGGACAGAACCAAATCAGCCCCAGCATTTT.

This clone has more than one count but fewer than ten. This rearrangement joins TRBV5-1 to TRBJ2-1; TRBD1 agrees at 9 bases. V lost 6 bases to trimming and J lost 7 bases; unmatched junction nucleotides: 8. The CDR3 is made up of 14 amino acids. The germline CDR1 and CDR2 sequences are SGHRS and YFSETQ. CDR3 nucleotides: TGCGCCAGCAACCCCGGGACAGGGCAAAATGAGCAGTTCTTC. This translates into CASNPGTGQNEQFF.

The V and J genes are TRBV2 and TRBJ1-3; D is undetermined. Germline loops: CDR1 SNHLY, CDR2 FYNNEI. The V end lost 1 base, the J end lost 2 bases, and 6 bases lay between the germline ends. The CDR3 runs to 14 residues. Here the CDR3 reads CASSEGGPGNTIYF. The DNA of the CDR3 is TGTGCCAGCAGTGAAGGGGGTCCTGGAAACACCATATATTTT. The variable domain in full, completed from reference TRBV2 and TRBJ1-3, reads EPEVTQTPSHQVTQMGQEVILRCVPISNHLYFYWYRQILGQKVEFLVSFYNNEISEKSEIFDDQFSVERPDGSNFTLKIRSTKLEDSAMYFCASSEGGPGNTIYFGEGSWLTVV.

This clone was recorded only once. V gene TRBV10-3 combines with J gene TRBJ2-5; no clear D gene. Germline assignment: CDR1 ENHRY and CDR2 SYGVKD. V lost 10 bases and J lost 5, with 17 bases in between. The length of the CDR3 is 13 residues. The CDR3 spells CATSFGTRETQYF. For the CDR3, the DNA is TGTGCCACCTCGTTTGGCACTCGGGAGACCCAGTACTTC.